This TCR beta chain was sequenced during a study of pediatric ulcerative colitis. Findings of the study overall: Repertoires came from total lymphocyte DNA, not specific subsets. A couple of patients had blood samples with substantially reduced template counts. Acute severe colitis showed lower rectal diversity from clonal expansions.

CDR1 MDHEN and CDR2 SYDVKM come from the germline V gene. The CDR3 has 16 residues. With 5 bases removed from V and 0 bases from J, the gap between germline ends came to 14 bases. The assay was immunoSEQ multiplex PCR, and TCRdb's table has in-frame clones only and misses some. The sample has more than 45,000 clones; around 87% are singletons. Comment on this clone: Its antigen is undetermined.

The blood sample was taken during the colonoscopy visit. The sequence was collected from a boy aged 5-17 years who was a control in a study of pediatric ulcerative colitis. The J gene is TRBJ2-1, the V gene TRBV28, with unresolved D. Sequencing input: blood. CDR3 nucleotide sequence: TGTGCCAGCAGTCCACCGGGTGGGGACTCCTACAATGAGCAGTTCTTC. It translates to CASSPPGGDSYNEQFF.